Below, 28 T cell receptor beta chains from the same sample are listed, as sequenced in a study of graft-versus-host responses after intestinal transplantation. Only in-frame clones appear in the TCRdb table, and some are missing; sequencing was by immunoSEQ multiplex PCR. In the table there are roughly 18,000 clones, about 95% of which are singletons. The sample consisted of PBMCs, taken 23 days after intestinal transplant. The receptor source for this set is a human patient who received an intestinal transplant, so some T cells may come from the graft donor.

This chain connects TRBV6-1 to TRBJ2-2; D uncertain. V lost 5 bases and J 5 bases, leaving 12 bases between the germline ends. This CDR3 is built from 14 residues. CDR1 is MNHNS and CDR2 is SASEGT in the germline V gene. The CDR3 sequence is CASSMGLETGELFF. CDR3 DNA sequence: TGTGCCAGCAGTATGGGCCTGGAGACCGGGGAGCTGTTTTTT.

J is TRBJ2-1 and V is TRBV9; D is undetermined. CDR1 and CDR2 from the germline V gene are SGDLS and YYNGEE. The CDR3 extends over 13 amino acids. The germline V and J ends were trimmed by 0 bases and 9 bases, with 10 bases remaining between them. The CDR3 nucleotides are TGTGCCAGCAGCGTAGGGGTCGAAAGTGAGCAGTTCTTC. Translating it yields CASSVGVESEQFF.

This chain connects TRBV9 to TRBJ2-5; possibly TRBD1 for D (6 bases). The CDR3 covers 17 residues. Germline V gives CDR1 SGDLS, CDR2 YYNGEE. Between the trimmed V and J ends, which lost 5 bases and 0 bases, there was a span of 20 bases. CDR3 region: CASSELGGQLDQETQYF. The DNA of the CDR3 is TGTGCCAGCAGTGAACTAGGGGGTCAGCTGGACCAAGAGACCCAGTACTTC.

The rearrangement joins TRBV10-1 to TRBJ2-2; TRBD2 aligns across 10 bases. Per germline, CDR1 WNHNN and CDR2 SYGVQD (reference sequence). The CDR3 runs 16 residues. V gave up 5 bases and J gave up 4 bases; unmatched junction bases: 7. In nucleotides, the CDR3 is TGCGCCAGCAGTTCGAGGCCTAGCGGGGGCACCGGGGAGCTGTTTTTT. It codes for CASSSRPSGGTGELFF.

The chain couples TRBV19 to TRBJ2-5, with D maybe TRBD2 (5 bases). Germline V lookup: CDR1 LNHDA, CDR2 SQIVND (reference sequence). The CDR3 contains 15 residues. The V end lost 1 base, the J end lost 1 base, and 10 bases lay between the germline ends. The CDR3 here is CASSIAGWGQETQYF. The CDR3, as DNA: TGTGCCAGTAGTATAGCGGGATGGGGCCAAGAGACCCAGTACTTC.

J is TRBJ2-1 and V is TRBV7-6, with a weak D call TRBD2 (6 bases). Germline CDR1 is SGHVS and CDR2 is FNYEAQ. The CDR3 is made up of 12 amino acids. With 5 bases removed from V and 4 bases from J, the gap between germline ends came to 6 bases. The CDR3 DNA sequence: TGTGCCAGCAGCCGGGAGTACAATGAGCAGTTCTTC. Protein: CASSREYNEQFF.

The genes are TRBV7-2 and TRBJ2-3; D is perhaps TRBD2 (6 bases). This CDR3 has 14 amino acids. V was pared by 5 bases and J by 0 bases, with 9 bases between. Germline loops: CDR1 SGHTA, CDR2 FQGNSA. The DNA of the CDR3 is TGTGCCAGCAGCCTTAGCGGTAGCACAGATACGCAGTATTTT. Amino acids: CASSLSGSTDTQYF.

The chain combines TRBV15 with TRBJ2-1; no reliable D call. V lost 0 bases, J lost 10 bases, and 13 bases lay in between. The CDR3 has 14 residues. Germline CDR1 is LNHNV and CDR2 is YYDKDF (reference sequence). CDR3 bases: TGTGCCACCAGCAGAGATAAACGTGGTCAGGAGCAGTTCTTC. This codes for CATSRDKRGQEQFF.

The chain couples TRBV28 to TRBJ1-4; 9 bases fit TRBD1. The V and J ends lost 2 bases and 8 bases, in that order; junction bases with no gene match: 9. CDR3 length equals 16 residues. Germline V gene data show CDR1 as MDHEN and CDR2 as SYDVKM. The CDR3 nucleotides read TGTGCCAGCAGTTTAGGGGACAGGGAAGGAGGCGAAAAACTGTTTTTT. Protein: CASSLGDREGGEKLFF.

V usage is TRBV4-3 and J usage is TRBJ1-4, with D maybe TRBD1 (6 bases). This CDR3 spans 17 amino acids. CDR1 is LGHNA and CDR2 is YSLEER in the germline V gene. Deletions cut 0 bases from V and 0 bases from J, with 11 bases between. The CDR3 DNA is TGCGCCAGCAGCCAAGATCACCGGGACACAACTAATGAAAAACTGTTTTTT. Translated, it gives CASSQDHRDTTNEKLFF.

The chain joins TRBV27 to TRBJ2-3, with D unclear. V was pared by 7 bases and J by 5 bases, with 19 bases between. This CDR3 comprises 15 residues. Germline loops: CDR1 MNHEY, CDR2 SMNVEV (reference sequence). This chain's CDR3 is CASMVASNPGDTQYF. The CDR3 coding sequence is TGTGCCAGCATGGTAGCCTCGAACCCGGGAGATACGCAGTATTTT.

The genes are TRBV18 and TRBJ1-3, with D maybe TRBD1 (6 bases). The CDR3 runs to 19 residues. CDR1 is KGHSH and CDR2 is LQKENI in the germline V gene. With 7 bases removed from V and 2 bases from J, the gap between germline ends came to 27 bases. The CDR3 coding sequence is TGTGCCAGCTGGCCCGCGCCGGGACACCAAGACTCCCCTGGAAACACCATATATTTT. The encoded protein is CASWPAPGHQDSPGNTIYF.

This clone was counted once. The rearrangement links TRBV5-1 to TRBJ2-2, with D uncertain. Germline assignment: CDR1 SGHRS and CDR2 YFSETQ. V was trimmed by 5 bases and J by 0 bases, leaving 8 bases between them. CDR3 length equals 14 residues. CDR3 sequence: CASSPSANTGELFF. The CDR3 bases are TGCGCCAGCAGTCCGTCAGCGAACACCGGGGAGCTGTTTTTT.

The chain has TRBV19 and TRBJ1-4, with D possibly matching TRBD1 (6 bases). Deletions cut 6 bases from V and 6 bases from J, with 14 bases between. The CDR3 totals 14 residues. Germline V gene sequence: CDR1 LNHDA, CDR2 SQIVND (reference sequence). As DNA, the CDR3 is TGTGCCAGTAGCCAAACAGGGCTCGATGAAAAACTGTTTTTT. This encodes CASSQTGLDEKLFF. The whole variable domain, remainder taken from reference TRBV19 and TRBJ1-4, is DGGITQSPKYLFRKEGQNVTLSCEQNLNHDAMYWYRQDPGQGLRLIYYSQIVNDFQKGDIAEGYSVSREKKESFPLTVTSAQKNPTAFYLCASSQTGLDEKLFFGSGTQLSVL.

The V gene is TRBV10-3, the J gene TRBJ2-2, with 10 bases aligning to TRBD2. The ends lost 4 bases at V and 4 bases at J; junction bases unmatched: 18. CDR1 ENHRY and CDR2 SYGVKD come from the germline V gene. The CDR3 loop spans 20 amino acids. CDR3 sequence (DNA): TGTGCCATCAGTGGAACAGGGGAAGAGCGGGAGGGCCTGAGCACCGGGGAGCTGTTTTTT. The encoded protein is CAISGTGEEREGLSTGELFF.

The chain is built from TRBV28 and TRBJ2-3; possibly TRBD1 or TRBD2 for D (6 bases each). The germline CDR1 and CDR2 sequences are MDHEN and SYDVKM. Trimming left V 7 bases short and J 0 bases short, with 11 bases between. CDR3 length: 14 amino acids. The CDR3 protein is CASMRRGSTDTQYF. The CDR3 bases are TGTGCCAGCATGAGGAGGGGGAGCACAGATACGCAGTATTTT.

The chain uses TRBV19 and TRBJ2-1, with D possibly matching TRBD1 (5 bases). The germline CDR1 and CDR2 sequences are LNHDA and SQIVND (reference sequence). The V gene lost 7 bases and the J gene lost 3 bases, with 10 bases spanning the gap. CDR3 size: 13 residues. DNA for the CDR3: TGTGCCAGTAAGGACAATTACTACAATGAGCAGTTCTTC. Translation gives CASKDNYYNEQFF.

The CDR3: CASSSNRGRVETQYF. The CDR3 coding sequence is TGTGCCAGCAGCTCAAACAGGGGGCGGGTAGAGACCCAGTACTTC. The rearrangement links TRBV7-6 to TRBJ2-5; 9 bases align to TRBD1. Trimming cost V 4 bases and J 4 bases; bases outside gene matches: 7. The CDR3 is 15 amino acids. Looked up from germline, CDR1 is SGHVS and CDR2 is FNYEAQ.

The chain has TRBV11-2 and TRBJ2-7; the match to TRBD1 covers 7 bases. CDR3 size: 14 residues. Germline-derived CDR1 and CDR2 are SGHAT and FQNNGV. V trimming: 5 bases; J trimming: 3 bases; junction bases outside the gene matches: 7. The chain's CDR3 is CASSRDGTVYEQYF. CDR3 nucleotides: TGTGCCAGCAGCCGGGACGGGACAGTCTACGAGCAGTACTTC.

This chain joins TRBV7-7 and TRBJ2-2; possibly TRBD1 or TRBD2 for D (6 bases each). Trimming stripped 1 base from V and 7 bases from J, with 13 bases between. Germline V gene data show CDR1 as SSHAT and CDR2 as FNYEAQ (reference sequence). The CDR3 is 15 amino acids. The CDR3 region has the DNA TGTGCCAGCAGCTTAGGAGGGGGAGCGGGCGGGGAGCTGTTTTTT. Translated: CASSLGGGAGGELFF.

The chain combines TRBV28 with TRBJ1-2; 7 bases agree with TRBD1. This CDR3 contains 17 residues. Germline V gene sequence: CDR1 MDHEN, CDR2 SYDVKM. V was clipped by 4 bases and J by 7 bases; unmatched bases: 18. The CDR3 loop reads CASSSGALYRGKGGYTF. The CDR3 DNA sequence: TGTGCCAGCAGTTCGGGGGCCCTCTACAGGGGAAAGGGTGGCTACACCTTC.

The CDR3 nucleotides read TGTGCCAGCAGCTACCCCGGCGGAAGCTCCTACGAGCAGTACTTC. Amino acids: CASSYPGGSSYEQYF. V usage is TRBV5-5 and J usage is TRBJ2-7; unclear D gene. The CDR3 consists of 15 residues. Trimming took 3 bases from V and 0 from J, leaving 13 bases between them. Looked up from germline, CDR1 is SGHKS and CDR2 is YYEKEE (reference sequence).

CDR3 amino acids: CASSALTAMNTEAFF. The CDR3 DNA reads as TGTGCCAGCAGCGCATTGACAGCTATGAACACTGAAGCTTTCTTT. The gene calls are TRBV7-9 and TRBJ1-1, with D possibly TRBD1 on 5 matching bases. The germline V gene encodes CDR1 SEHNR and CDR2 FQNEAQ (reference sequence). V was clipped by 5 bases and J by 0 bases, with 13 bases between them. This CDR3 has 15 amino acids.

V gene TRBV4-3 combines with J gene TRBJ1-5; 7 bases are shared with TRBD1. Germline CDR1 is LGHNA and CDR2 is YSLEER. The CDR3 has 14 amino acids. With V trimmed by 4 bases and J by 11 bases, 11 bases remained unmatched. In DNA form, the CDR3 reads TGCGCCAGCAGCCTACAGGTGGGACAGTTGGCCCAGCATTTT. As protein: CASSLQVGQLAQHF.

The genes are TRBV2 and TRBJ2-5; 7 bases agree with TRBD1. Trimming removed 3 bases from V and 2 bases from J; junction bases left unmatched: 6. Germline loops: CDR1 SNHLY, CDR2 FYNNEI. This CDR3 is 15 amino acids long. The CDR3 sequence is CASSDMGQLQETQYF. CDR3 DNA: TGTGCCAGCAGTGATATGGGACAGCTACAAGAGACCCAGTACTTC.

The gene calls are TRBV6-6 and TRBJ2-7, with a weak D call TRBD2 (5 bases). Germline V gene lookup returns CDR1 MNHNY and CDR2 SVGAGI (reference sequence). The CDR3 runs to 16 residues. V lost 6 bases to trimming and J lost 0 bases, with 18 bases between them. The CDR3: CASSPYDGKGSYEQYF. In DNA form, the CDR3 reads TGTGCCAGCAGCCCCTATGACGGGAAGGGCTCCTACGAGCAGTACTTC.

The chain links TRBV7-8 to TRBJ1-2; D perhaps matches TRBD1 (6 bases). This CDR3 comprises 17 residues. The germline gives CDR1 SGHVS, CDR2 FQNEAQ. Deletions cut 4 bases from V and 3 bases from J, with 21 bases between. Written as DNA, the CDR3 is TGTGCCAGCAGCTCCCGCCCGGGGGGGGGCTTAGACTATGGCTACACCTTC. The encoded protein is CASSSRPGGGLDYGYTF. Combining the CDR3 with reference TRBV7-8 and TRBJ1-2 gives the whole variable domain GAGVSQSPRYKVAKRGQDVALRCDPISGHVSLFWYQQALGQGPEFLTYFQNEAQLDKSGLPSDRFFAERPEGSVSTLKIQRTQQEDSAVYLCASSSRPGGGLDYGYTFGSGTRLTVV.

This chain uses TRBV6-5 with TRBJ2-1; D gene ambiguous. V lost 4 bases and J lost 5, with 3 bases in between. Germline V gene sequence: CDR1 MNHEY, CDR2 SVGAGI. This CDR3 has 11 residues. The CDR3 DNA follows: TGTGCCAGCAGTTCCCACAATGAGCAGTTCTTC. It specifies CASSSHNEQFF.